This T cell receptor beta chain was found in a study of PD-L1 blockade in urothelial cancer. Overall study context: Patients commenced atezolizumab in 2014, and it was given at 1,200 mg intravenously every 3 weeks. Blood samples had a median of 141,255 T cells.

Time point noted: peripheral blood 6 weeks after treatment start. Between 1 and 8 samples, pretreatment and on-treatment, were given by each patient. The germline V gene has CDR1 SGHNT and CDR2 YENEEA. V gave up 5 bases and J gave up 0 bases, with 20 bases separating them. The CDR3 extends over 18 amino acids. Sequencing used immunoSEQ multiplex PCR; TCRdb keeps in-frame clones, though not all of them. The sample gives fewer than 85,000 clones, more than 70% of which show up once; approximately 10% is in the top ten. This TCR came from a man between 60 and 75 years old with urothelial cancer. The chain joins TRBV11-3 to TRBJ2-4, with a tentative D call TRBD2 (6 bases). The sequencing used PBMCs, collected around atezolizumab (anti-PD-L1) treatment. As DNA, the CDR3 is TGTGCCAGCAGCCTCCTTGGGCGGGGAAACCTAGCCAAAAACATTCAGTACTTC. Translating it yields CASSLLGRGNLAKNIQYF.